The 27 T cell receptor beta chains below come from one sample, sequenced in a study of neurological immune-mediated disorders. TCRdb re-called the 5' RACE reads through MiXCR, storing one row per CDR3 protein. The sample contains about 65,000 distinct CDR3 sequences, roughly 3.7% of which appear only once. The sequencing input was PBMCs. These TCRs come from a man aged 50 or older with multiple sclerosis.

This clonotype was detected ten times or more. The chain has TRBV5-1 and TRBJ2-3, with TRBD2 identical over 8 bases. With V trimmed by 4 bases and J by 6 bases, 10 bases remained unmatched. Looked up from germline, CDR1 is SGHRS and CDR2 is YFSETQ. This CDR3 is 15 amino acids long. The CDR3 DNA is TGCGCCAGCAGCCCGGGGGGGCCGGGTTTGGATACGCAGTATTTT. Residues: CASSPGGPGLDTQYF.

In its sample, this clonotype was seen a few times. This chain links TRBV7-9 with TRBJ1-1, with 8 bases matching TRBD1. V trimming: 4 bases; J trimming: 4 bases; junction bases outside the gene matches: 8. Per the germline V gene, CDR1 is SEHNR and CDR2 is FQNEAQ (reference sequence). The CDR3 length is 15 residues. CDR3 nucleotides: TGTGCCAGCAGCTACTACAGGGGGAAAGGCACTGAAGCTTTCTTT. Amino acids: CASSYYRGKGTEAFF.

This clonotype was seen many times. The chain is built from TRBV5-1 and TRBJ2-1; D may be TRBD1 (6 bases). V was pared by 5 bases and J by 1 base, with 16 bases between. Germline CDR1 is SGHRS and CDR2 is YFSETQ. The CDR3 has 16 amino acids. DNA of the CDR3: TGCGCCAGCAGATACAGGGAAGGGCATTCCTACAATGAGCAGTTCTTC. Protein product: CASRYREGHSYNEQFF. Filled out from reference TRBV5-1 and TRBJ2-1, the complete variable domain reads KAGVTQTPRYLIKTRGQQVTLSCSPISGHRSVSWYQQTPGQGLQFLFEYFSETQRNKGNFPGRFSGRQFSNSRSEMNVSTLELGDSALYLCASRYREGHSYNEQFFGPGTRLTVL.

At least ten counts were recorded for this clonotype. V usage is TRBV25-1 and J usage is TRBJ1-6; 8 bases map to TRBD1. Germline trimming cut 6 bases from V and 9 bases from J; bases unmatched to any gene: 7. The germline CDR1 and CDR2 sequences are MGHDK and SYGVNS. The CDR3 runs 14 residues. CDR3 in amino acids: CASRGGQAASPLHF. The CDR3 DNA reads as TGTGCCAGCAGGGGGGGACAGGCGGCTTCACCCCTCCACTTT.

This clonotype was observed many times. The chain has TRBV20-1 and TRBJ2-4; D is unclear. Germline V gene lookup returns CDR1 DFQATT and CDR2 SNEGSKA (reference sequence). The CDR3 consists of 15 residues. The V end lost 3 bases, the J end lost 0 bases, and 12 bases lay between the germline ends. The CDR3 nucleotides read TGCAGTGCTAGTCTCGGAAGTCTAGCCAAAAACATTCAGTACTTC. It is translated as CSASLGSLAKNIQYF.

This clonotype has only a few counts. The genes are TRBV11-2 and TRBJ1-1; no clear D gene. The V gene's germline CDR1 is SGHAT and CDR2 FQNNGV. V was shortened by 1 base and J by 2 bases, with 11 bases between the two germline ends. This CDR3 comprises 15 residues. CDR3 amino acids: CASSLGPGVNTEAFF. The DNA for the CDR3 is TGTGCCAGCAGCTTAGGGCCGGGAGTCAACACTGAAGCTTTCTTT.

This clonotype was seen many times. This chain joins TRBV5-1 and TRBJ2-7, with TRBD2 matching 9 bases. This CDR3 is built from 13 residues. Germline assignment: CDR1 SGHRS and CDR2 YFSETQ. V was clipped by 3 bases and J by 6 bases; unmatched bases: 4. The CDR3 here is CASSSGTSFEQYF. As DNA, the CDR3 is TGCGCCAGCAGCTCCGGGACTAGCTTCGAGCAGTACTTC.

Many counts were recorded for this clonotype. Germline and junction disagree at one end, which may indicate a read error. This chain links TRBV28 with TRBJ2-7, with D perhaps TRBD1 or TRBD2 (5 bases each). This CDR3 region has 12 residues. Germline V gene data show CDR1 as MDHEN and CDR2 as SYDVKM. CDR3 amino acids: CASSVWGSGQYF. The CDR3, as DNA: TGTGCCAGCAGTGTATGGGGGTCGGGGCAGTACTTC.

As to this clonotype: Since a much larger clone is just one base distant, this may be a read error. V usage is TRBV5-1 and J usage is TRBJ2-3; D is possibly TRBD2 (6 bases). The CDR3 consists of 14 residues. Germline V gene lookup returns CDR1 SGHRS and CDR2 YFSETQ. Trimming left V 1 base short and J 5 bases short, with 11 bases between. The DNA of the CDR3 is TGCGCCAGCAGCTTGTTACCGGAGGGAGATACGCAGTATTTT. Its translation is CASSLLPEGDTQYF.

This clonotype was recorded many times. V gene TRBV6-6 combines with J gene TRBJ2-2; 8 nucleotides agree with TRBD1. The CDR3 extends over 15 amino acids. Germline V gives CDR1 MNHNY, CDR2 SVGAGI (reference sequence). With V trimmed by 6 bases and J by 5 bases, 8 bases remained unmatched. The CDR3 sequence is CASRDRGAKTGELFF. CDR3 in DNA: TGTGCCAGCAGAGACAGGGGCGCAAAAACCGGGGAGCTGTTTTTT.

There are many counts of this clonotype. The chain joins TRBV3-1 to TRBJ2-5; possibly TRBD1 for D (5 bases). The germline V and J ends were trimmed by 4 bases and 5 bases, with 11 bases remaining between them. Germline V lookup: CDR1 LGHDT, CDR2 YNNKEL (reference sequence). There are 13 residues in the CDR3. CDR3: CASSRTGLETQYF. The CDR3, as DNA: TGTGCCAGCAGCCGAACAGGATTGGAGACCCAGTACTTC.

This clonotype was picked up many times. The CDR3 loop reads CASSLDDKGELFF. CDR3 nucleotide sequence: TGTGCCAGCAGTTTAGATGATAAGGGGGAGCTGTTTTTT. J is TRBJ2-2 and V is TRBV12-3 or TRBV12-4; D is undetermined. V was clipped by 1 base and J by 8 bases, with 8 bases between them. This CDR3 spans 13 amino acids.

This clonotype was recorded at least ten times. This chain links TRBV5-1 with TRBJ2-2; D gene uncertain. Trimming took off 8 bases at V and 2 bases at J, with 13 bases between the two ends. This CDR3 is built from 14 residues. Per germline, CDR1 SGHRS and CDR2 YFSETQ. The CDR3 DNA follows: TGCGCCAGTACACTGACCGATAACACCGGGGAGCTGTTTTTT. This encodes CASTLTDNTGELFF. The whole variable domain, remainder taken from reference TRBV5-1 and TRBJ2-2, is KAGVTQTPRYLIKTRGQQVTLSCSPISGHRSVSWYQQTPGQGLQFLFEYFSETQRNKGNFPGRFSGRQFSNSRSEMNVSTLELGDSALYLCASTLTDNTGELFFGEGSRLTVL.

In its sample, this clonotype was seen many times. The genes are TRBV11-2 and TRBJ2-7; D is unresolved. This CDR3 comprises 15 residues. Trimming removed 3 bases from V and 4 bases from J, with 16 bases in between. Per germline, CDR1 SGHAT and CDR2 FQNNGV. The CDR3 coding sequence is TGTGCCAGCAGCTTCACAACAGCCACCGATTACGAGCAGTACGTC. Its translation is CASSFTTATDYEQYV.

This clonotype showed up many times. A read error may produce the germline difference seen at one junction end. The gene calls are TRBV12-3 or TRBV12-4 and TRBJ1-4; TRBD1 might be the D (5 bases). The CDR3 contains 14 residues. The CDR3 sequence: CASSPMGVSPPGDF. In DNA form, the CDR3 reads TGTGCCAGCAGTCCGATGGGGGTGTCCCCCCCAGGTGACTTT.

At least ten counts were recorded for this clonotype. The chain is built from TRBV20-1 and TRBJ2-3, with 7 bases aligning to TRBD2. Per germline, CDR1 DFQATT and CDR2 SNEGSKA (reference sequence). Trimming removed 4 bases from V and 2 bases from J; junction bases left unmatched: 12. The CDR3 sequence is 16 residues long. CDR3 amino acids: CSANPAGLSFTDTQYF. The CDR3 DNA is TGCAGTGCTAATCCAGCGGGGCTCTCCTTCACAGATACGCAGTATTTT.

Many counts were recorded for this clonotype. This sequence joins TRBV7-8 and TRBJ2-7, with D tentatively TRBD1 (6 bases). The germline CDR1 and CDR2 sequences are SGHVS and FQNEAQ. The CDR3 loop spans 15 amino acids. V shed 3 bases and J shed 7 bases, with 19 bases lying between them. CDR3 nucleotide sequence: TGTGCCAGCAGCTTGGGCGACAGGTGGAGTATGGAGCAGTACTTC. It codes for CASSLGDRWSMEQYF.

In its sample, this clonotype was seen many times. The genes are TRBV20-1 and TRBJ1-6; TRBD1 aligns across 8 bases. Trimming removed 3 bases from V and 8 bases from J; junction bases left unmatched: 9. The germline CDR1 and CDR2 sequences are DFQATT and SNEGSKA (reference sequence). The CDR3 sequence is 15 residues long. CDR3 DNA: TGCAGTGCTAGGGGCGGGGGGACAGGTCATTCACCCCTCCACTTT. Translation: CSARGGGTGHSPLHF.

At least ten counts were recorded for this clonotype. The chain recombines TRBV7-3 with TRBJ1-1; D ambiguous. V lost 1 base and J 3 bases, leaving 9 bases between the germline ends. The CDR3 has 14 amino acids. Germline V gene sequence: CDR1 SGHTA, CDR2 FQGTGA. CDR3 bases: TGTGCCAGCAGCTTAAACAGCGGGGACACTGAAGCTTTCTTT. Translating gives CASSLNSGDTEAFF.

The V call is TRBV18, the J call TRBJ1-5; 7 nucleotides match TRBD1. J lost 5 bases, V lost 3 bases, and 4 bases had no gene match. Germline assignment: CDR1 KGHSH and CDR2 LQKENI. This CDR3 spans 14 amino acids. This CDR3 is CASSPFTGDQPQHF. As DNA, the CDR3 is TGTGCCAGCTCACCGTTTACAGGGGATCAGCCCCAGCATTTT. The full variable domain, its missing parts supplied by reference TRBV18 and TRBJ1-5, is NAGVMQNPRHLVRRRGQEARLRCSPMKGHSHVYWYRQLPEEGLKFMVYLQKENIIDESGMPKERFSAEFPKEGPSILRIQQVVRGDSAAYFCASSPFTGDQPQHFGDGTRLSIL.

This clonotype occurred many times. V usage is TRBV5-6 and J usage is TRBJ2-1; a possible D gene is TRBD1 (6 bases). The CDR3 consists of 14 residues. The V gene lost 3 bases and the J gene lost 4 bases, with 11 bases spanning the gap. The germline gives CDR1 SGHDT, CDR2 YYEEEE. The CDR3: CASSYRDKYNEQFF. As DNA, the CDR3 is TGTGCCAGCAGCTACCGGGACAAGTACAATGAGCAGTTCTTC. Using reference TRBV5-6 and TRBJ2-1 for the parts outside the CDR3, the full variable domain is DAGVTQSPTHLIKTRGQQVTLRCSPKSGHDTVSWYQQALGQGPQFIFQYYEEEERQRGNFPDRFSGHQFPNYSSELNVNALLLGDSALYLCASSYRDKYNEQFFGPGTRLTVL.

The chain has TRBV18 and TRBJ2-1; 9 nucleotides line up with TRBD2. This CDR3 is built from 17 residues. Germline V gene data show CDR1 as KGHSH and CDR2 as LQKENI. J lost 3 bases, V lost 3 bases, and 9 bases had no gene match. The CDR3 DNA reads TGTGCCAGCTCACCTCGGCTAGCGGGGAGCGTCTACAATGAGCAGTTCTTC. This gives the protein CASSPRLAGSVYNEQFF.

This clonotype was counted many times. This chain links TRBV12-3 or TRBV12-4 with TRBJ2-4; D gene uncertain. V was pared by 7 bases and J by 1 base, with 11 bases between. The CDR3 extends over 14 amino acids. CDR3 in DNA: TGTGCCAGCATCTCGCATGGGGCCAAAAACATTCAGTACTTC. Residues: CASISHGAKNIQYF.

This clonotype was counted at least ten times. The V call is TRBV21-1, the J call TRBJ2-7; the D call in the table, TRBD1, was not verified against the DNA. TRBV21-1 is given as a pseudogene. CDR3 length: 14 residues. The CDR3 coding sequence is TGTGCCAGCAGCAAAGAGAACAGGGGCCACGAGCAGTACGTC. It yields the protein CASSKENRGHEQYV.

This chain joins TRBV6-6 and TRBJ1-1, with D tentatively TRBD1 (5 bases). In germline, CDR1 is MNHNY, CDR2 SVGAGI (reference sequence). The CDR3 sequence is 14 residues long. Trimming cost V 6 bases and J 6 bases, with 17 bases left between them. DNA of the CDR3: TGTGCCAGCAGAAAAGGGAGGGACTACCCTGAAGCTTTCTTT. Translating gives CASRKGRDYPEAFF.

Concerning this clonotype itself: It may be a read error: a sequence one base away is much more abundant. The chain employs TRBV20-1 and TRBJ2-2; tentatively, D is TRBD1 (6 bases). This CDR3 has 14 amino acids. The V gene's germline CDR1 is DFQATT and CDR2 SNEGSKA (reference sequence). The DNA of the CDR3 is TGCAGTGCTCCAACCCAGGGGAACACCGAGGAGCTGTTTTTT. Residues: CSAPTQGNTEELFF.

Notes on this clonotype: One base away lies a much larger clone, so this may be a sequencing read error. The chain employs TRBV10-1 and TRBJ1-1; tentatively, D is TRBD1 (6 bases). This CDR3 has 13 amino acids. The germline gives CDR1 WNHNN, CDR2 SYGVQD (reference sequence). Trimming left V 6 bases short and J 5 bases short, with 13 bases between. Written as DNA, the CDR3 is TGCGCCAGCAGGTTAAAAGGGGGGACTGAAGCTTTCTTT. Translating gives CASRLKGGTEAFF.